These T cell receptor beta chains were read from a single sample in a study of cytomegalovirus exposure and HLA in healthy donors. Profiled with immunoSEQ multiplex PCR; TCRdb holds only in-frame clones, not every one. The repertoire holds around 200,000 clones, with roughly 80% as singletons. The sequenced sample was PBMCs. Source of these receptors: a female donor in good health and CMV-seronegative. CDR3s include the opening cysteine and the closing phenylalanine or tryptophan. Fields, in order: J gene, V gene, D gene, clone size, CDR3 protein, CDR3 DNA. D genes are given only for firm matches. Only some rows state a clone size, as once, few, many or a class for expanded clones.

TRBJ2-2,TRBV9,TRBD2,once,CASSPSGTSGRLRNTGELFF,TGTGCCAGCAGCCCTAGTGGGACTAGCGGGAGGCTACGTAACACCGGGGAGCTGTTTTTT
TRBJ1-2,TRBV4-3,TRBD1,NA,CASSQGTGPTTF,TGCGCCAGCAGCCAAGGGACAGGCCCTACAACCTTC
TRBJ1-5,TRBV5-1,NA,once,CASSLEGDSNQPQHF,TGCGCCAGCAGCTTGGAGGGAGATAGCAATCAGCCCCAGCATTTT
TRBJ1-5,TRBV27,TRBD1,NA,CASSLGTGAKNQPQHF,TGTGCCAGCAGTTTAGGGACAGGGGCGAAGAATCAGCCCCAGCATTTT
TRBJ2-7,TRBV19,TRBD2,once,CASSMAGEAYEQYF,TGTGCCAGTAGTATGGCGGGGGAAGCCTACGAGCAGTACTTC
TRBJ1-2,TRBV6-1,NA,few,CASRSDQGIYGYTF,TGTGCCAGCAGAAGCGATCAGGGTATTTATGGCTACACCTTC
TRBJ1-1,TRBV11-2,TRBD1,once,CASSLEDRGYTEAFF,TGTGCCAGCAGCTTAGAAGACAGGGGCTACACTGAAGCTTTCTTT
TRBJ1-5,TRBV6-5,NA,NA,CASSSGGNQPQHF,TGTGCCAGCTCTTCAGGGGGCAATCAGCCCCAGCATTTT
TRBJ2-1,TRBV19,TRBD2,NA,CASTDSAGGKGEQFF,TGTGCCAGTACTGATTCAGCGGGGGGGAAAGGAGAGCAGTTCTTC
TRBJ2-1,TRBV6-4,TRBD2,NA,CASSDSASGGVYNEQFF,TGTGCCAGCAGTGACTCGGCTAGCGGGGGGGTCTACAATGAGCAGTTCTTC
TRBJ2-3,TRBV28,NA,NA,CASSPLLAQNTQYF,TGTGCCAGCAGCCCTTTGCTAGCACAGAATACGCAGTATTTT
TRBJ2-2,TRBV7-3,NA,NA,CASSPRLAHTGELFF,TGTGCCAGCAGCCCCCGATTAGCCCACACCGGGGAGCTGTTTTTT
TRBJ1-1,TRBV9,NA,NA,CASSGFRGGTEAFF,TGTGCCAGCAGCGGTTTTAGGGGGGGCACTGAAGCTTTCTTT
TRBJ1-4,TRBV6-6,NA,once,CASSHNEKLFF,TGTGCCAGCAGCCATAATGAAAAACTGTTTTTT
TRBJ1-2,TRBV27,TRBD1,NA,CASRVGGRGYGYTF,TGTGCCAGCCGGGTAGGGGGCCGAGGCTATGGCTACACCTTC
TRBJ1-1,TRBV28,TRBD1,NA,CASSLQDRASTEAFF,TGTGCCAGCAGTTTACAGGACAGGGCGTCCACTGAAGCTTTCTTT
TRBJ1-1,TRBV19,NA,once,CASSQLSRTLAEAFF,TGTGCCAGTAGTCAGTTATCACGGACACTCGCTGAAGCTTTCTTT
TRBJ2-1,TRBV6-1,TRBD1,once,CASSESTGRPHNEQFF,TGTGCCAGCAGTGAGTCGACAGGGAGACCTCACAATGAGCAGTTCTTC
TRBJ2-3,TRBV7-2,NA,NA,CASSSRTDTDTQYF,TGTGCCAGCAGCTCACGGACAGACACAGATACGCAGTATTTT
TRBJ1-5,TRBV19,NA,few,CASSMGPEGYQPQHF,TGTGCCAGTAGTATGGGCCCCGAGGGTTATCAGCCCCAGCATTTT
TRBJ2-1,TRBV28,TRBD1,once,CASRRYRDRGPQDEQFF,TGTGCCAGCAGAAGATACCGGGACAGGGGGCCCCAAGATGAGCAGTTCTTC
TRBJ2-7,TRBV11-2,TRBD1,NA,CASSRQGSYEQYF,TGTGCCAGCAGCCGACAGGGGTCGTACGAGCAGTACTTC
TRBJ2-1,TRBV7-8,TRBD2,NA,CASSTRLAGGMGRHEQFF,TGTGCCAGCAGCACGAGACTAGCGGGAGGCATGGGGCGTCATGAGCAGTTCTTC
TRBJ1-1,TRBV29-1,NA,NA,CSVEGGVKTEAFF,TGCAGCGTTGAAGGGGGCGTTAAGACTGAAGCTTTCTTT
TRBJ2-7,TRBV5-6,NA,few,CASSLLRQVSYEQYF,TGTGCCAGCAGCTTACTGAGACAAGTCTCCTACGAGCAGTACTTC
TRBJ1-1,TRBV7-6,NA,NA,CATGMGEGTEAFF,TGTGCCACCGGGATGGGGGAGGGTACTGAAGCTTTCTTT
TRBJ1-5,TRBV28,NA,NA,CAARLPGNQPQHF,TGTGCCGCCCGCCTCCCGGGAAATCAGCCCCAGCATTTT
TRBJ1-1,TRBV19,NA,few,CASSAGTTQNTEAFF,TGTGCCAGTAGTGCTGGGACAACCCAGAACACTGAAGCTTTCTTT
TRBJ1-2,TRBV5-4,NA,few,CASSIVRDGYTF,TGTGCCAGCAGCATCGTGCGGGATGGCTACACCTTC
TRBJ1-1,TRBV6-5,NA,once,CASSYNRDRDTAFF,TGTGCCAGCAGTTACAACCGGGATCGAGATACAGCTTTCTTT
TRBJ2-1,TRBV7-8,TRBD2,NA,CASSLVGLAGDNEQFF,TGTGCCAGCAGCTTAGTTGGTCTAGCGGGGGACAACGAGCAGTTCTTC